Below, 16 T cell receptor beta chains from the same sample are listed, as sequenced in a study of blood T cell repertoires in COVID-19. The repertoire was sequenced with immunoSEQ multiplex PCR; TCRdb's copy has only in-frame clones and lacks some. The sample shows approximately 500,000 clones, roughly nine tenths of them seen only once. The material sequenced was peripheral blood. The receptors derive from a woman aged 45 to 65 with COVID-19, enrolled during active disease.

This sequence joins TRBV7-8 and TRBJ1-2, with 8 nucleotides matching TRBD1. The ends lost 5 bases at V and 7 bases at J; junction bases unmatched: 9. CDR3 length: 14 residues. The germline gives CDR1 SGHVS, CDR2 FQNEAQ. The CDR3 DNA sequence: TGTGCCAGCAGCCCCCGTGGGACAGGCGGTGGCTACACCTTC. It yields the protein CASSPRGTGGGYTF.

The rearrangement links TRBV4-1 to TRBJ1-2; 7 positions agree with TRBD1. Germline V lookup: CDR1 MGHRA, CDR2 YSYEKL. The length of the CDR3 is 15 residues. V lost 1 base and J lost 5; bases outside the gene matches: 7. The CDR3 bases are TGCGCCAGCAGCCAAGGAGGGGGCCGGAGGTATGGCTACACCTTC. Residues: CASSQGGGRRYGYTF.

This sequence joins TRBV3-1 (or the pseudogene TRBV3-2) and TRBJ2-3; 9 bases are shared with TRBD1. V lost 5 bases to trimming and J lost 1 base; unmatched junction nucleotides: 10. The V gene's germline CDR1 is LGHDT and CDR2 YNNKEL (reference sequence). This CDR3 has 17 residues. The CDR3 sequence: CASSTFSTGGGTDTQYF. In nucleotides, the CDR3 is TGTGCCAGCAGCACGTTTTCGACAGGGGGAGGCACAGATACGCAGTATTTT.

This clone was detected only a few times. The rearrangement links TRBV18 to TRBJ2-7; D is possibly TRBD1 (5 bases). Trimming cost V 0 bases and J 6 bases, with 12 bases left between them. Germline V lookup: CDR1 KGHSH, CDR2 LQKENI. The CDR3 length is 14 residues. For the CDR3, the DNA is TGTGCCAGCTCACCACCGGTTGCAGGGTTCGAGCAGTACTTC. This gives the protein CASSPPVAGFEQYF.

The CDR3 coding sequence is TGTGCCAGCAGCTGGCGGGTAAACCGATACTTTAATGAAAAACTGTTTTTT. The encoded protein is CASSWRVNRYFNEKLFF. V and J are TRBV5-5 and TRBJ1-4; D is ambiguous. Germline V CDR1 and CDR2: SGHKS, YYEKEE (reference sequence). V lost 3 bases and J lost 4, with 19 bases in between. This CDR3 comprises 17 residues.

The chain joins TRBV14 to TRBJ1-2; 9 nucleotides line up with TRBD1. The V gene's germline CDR1 is SGHDN and CDR2 FVKESK. CDR3 length: 13 amino acids. The trim removed 5 bases at V and 7 bases at J, leaving 5 bases unmatched. The CDR3 reads CASSYRDRAGYTF. The CDR3 coding sequence is TGTGCCAGCAGCTATCGGGACAGGGCTGGCTACACCTTC.

V and J are TRBV24-1 and TRBJ1-3, with D hard to call. The germline gives CDR1 KGHDR, CDR2 SFDVKD. Trimming removed 5 bases from V and 3 bases from J, with 4 bases in between. There are 12 residues in the CDR3. CDR3 coding DNA: TGTGCCACCAGTGCCCATGGAAACACCATATATTTT. This encodes CATSAHGNTIYF.

The chain has TRBV6-1 and TRBJ2-7; TRBD1 agrees at 7 bases. The junction had 10 bases not matched to a gene; V was cut back by 5 bases and J by 3 bases. Germline CDR1 and CDR2: MNHNS and SASEGT. The CDR3 consists of 15 residues. DNA of the CDR3: TGTGCCAGCAGTCCCACAGGGGTCCTCTTCTACGAGCAGTACTTC. It yields the protein CASSPTGVLFYEQYF.

The chain has TRBV3-1 (or the pseudogene TRBV3-2) and TRBJ1-4; maybe TRBD1 (5 bases). Per germline, CDR1 LGHDT and CDR2 YNNKEL (reference sequence). Trimming took off 4 bases at V and 0 bases at J, with 12 bases between the two ends. The CDR3 length is 16 residues. The CDR3 reads CASSPSRAATNEKLFF. Here the CDR3 DNA reads TGTGCCAGCAGCCCCTCCAGGGCCGCAACTAATGAAAAACTGTTTTTT.

The chain carries TRBV25-1 and TRBJ1-6; TRBD1 might be the D (6 bases). This CDR3 contains 14 residues. V gave up 7 bases and J gave up 7 bases, with 14 bases separating them. The V gene's germline CDR1 is MGHDK and CDR2 SYGVNS. CDR3 in DNA: TGTGCCAGCATAGGGACACTTAAGAATTCACCCCTCCACTTT. It yields the protein CASIGTLKNSPLHF.

This clone was observed a few times. CDR3 in amino acids: CASSSMGKGGNTEAFF. The CDR3 region has the DNA TGTGCCAGCAGCTCCATGGGCAAGGGAGGGAACACTGAAGCTTTCTTT. The chain links TRBV5-4 to TRBJ1-1; D is unclear. This CDR3 spans 16 amino acids. The V end was cut by 3 bases, the J end by 1 base, with 16 bases between. Looked up from germline, CDR1 is SGHNT and CDR2 is YYREEE (reference sequence).

This clone was recorded only once. Other DNA sequences in the sample encode the same CDR3. J is TRBJ1-4 and V is TRBV6-5, with TRBD1 matching 8 bases. The CDR3 has 14 amino acids. The germline gives CDR1 MNHEY, CDR2 SVGAGI. V was pared by 6 bases and J by 4 bases, with 4 bases of the junction left unmatched. The CDR3 DNA reads as TGTGCCAGCAGAGGACAGGGCTTTAATGAAAAACTGTTTTTT. It codes for CASRGQGFNEKLFF.

V and J are TRBV12-5 and TRBJ1-2, with 11 bases matching TRBD1. In germline, CDR1 is LGHNT, CDR2 FRNRAP. The length of the CDR3 is 16 residues. Trimming cost V 4 bases and J 6 bases; bases outside gene matches: 10. DNA of the CDR3: TGTGCTAGTGGTTCCTGGACAGGGGGCGCTTCAGATGGCTACACCTTC. Its protein is CASGSWTGGASDGYTF. The full variable domain, with the rest looked up from reference TRBV12-5 and TRBJ1-2, is DARVTQTPRHKVTEMGQEVTMRCQPILGHNTVFWYRQTMMQGLELLAYFRNRAPLDDSGMPKDRFSAEMPDATLATLKIQPSEPRDSAVYFCASGSWTGGASDGYTFGSGTRLTVV.

The rearrangement links TRBV12-3 or TRBV12-4 to TRBJ2-7, with TRBD2 as a possible D gene (5 bases). The CDR3 runs 13 residues. The V end was cut by 5 bases, the J end by 3 bases, with 11 bases between. In nucleotides, the CDR3 is TGTGCCAGCAGTCCTTCGAGCGGCTACGAGCAGTACTTC. Protein product: CASSPSSGYEQYF.

The V gene is TRBV2, the J gene TRBJ1-2, with D possibly being TRBD1 (5 bases). Germline CDR1 reads SNHLY; CDR2 reads FYNNEI. Trimming removed 7 bases at V and 4 bases at J, with 13 bases between. The CDR3 runs to 13 residues. CDR3 sequence: CASINWRGYGYTF. The CDR3 bases are TGTGCCAGCATTAATTGGAGGGGCTATGGCTACACCTTC. Variable domain in full (rest from reference TRBV2 and TRBJ1-2): EPEVTQTPSHQVTQMGQEVILRCVPISNHLYFYWYRQILGQKVEFLVSFYNNEISEKSEIFDDQFSVERPDGSNFTLKIRSTKLEDSAMYFCASINWRGYGYTFGSGTRLTVV.

The chain has TRBV9 and TRBJ1-2; the D is unclear. CDR1 and CDR2 from the germline V gene are SGDLS and YYNGEE. The V and J ends lost 4 bases and 7 bases respectively, with 8 bases between them. The CDR3 has 11 amino acids. The CDR3 DNA follows: TGTGCCAGCAGCTCGACTCGTGGCTACACCTTC. This gives the protein CASSSTRGYTF.